Each of the 16 T cell receptor beta chains below was sequenced from the same sample in a study of blood T cell repertoires in COVID-19. The method was immunoSEQ multiplex PCR; TCRdb's version includes in-frame clones alone and lacks a portion of them. The sample carries roughly 140,000 clones, around nine tenths recorded once. The sample was PBMCs or T cells enriched from blood (not recorded which). These receptors were collected from a woman under 40 with acute COVID-19.

V gene TRBV5-4 combines with J gene TRBJ2-3; 8 bases fit TRBD2. There are 15 residues in the CDR3. Germline lookup yields CDR1 SGHNT and CDR2 YYREEE (reference sequence). With 5 bases clipped from V and 6 bases from J, the junction kept 11 bases outside the gene matches. The DNA of the CDR3 is TGTGCCAGCAGACCCGGGACTAGTTATAAGGATACGCAGTATTTT. It specifies CASRPGTSYKDTQYF.

The chain combines TRBV10-3 with TRBJ1-6, with D perhaps TRBD1 (5 bases). The CDR3 contains 15 residues. Trimming removed 3 bases from V and 4 bases from J, with 10 bases in between. In germline, CDR1 is ENHRY, CDR2 SYGVKD. The CDR3: CAISDTGVYNSPLHF. DNA of the CDR3: TGTGCCATCAGTGATACAGGTGTTTATAATTCACCCCTCCACTTT.

The rearrangement joins TRBV19 to TRBJ2-7; D may be TRBD1 (5 bases). Germline lookup yields CDR1 LNHDA and CDR2 SQIVND (reference sequence). The CDR3 runs to 13 residues. The ends were cut back, 3 bases at V and 3 bases at J, with 9 bases in the middle. The CDR3 loop is CASSISRDYEQYF. The CDR3 coding sequence is TGTGCCAGTAGTATCAGCAGGGACTACGAGCAGTACTTC.

This chain joins TRBV11-2 and TRBJ1-4, with a weak D call TRBD1 (5 bases). The V end lost 4 bases, the J end lost 1 base, and 7 bases lay between the germline ends. The CDR3 extends over 14 amino acids. CDR1 SGHAT and CDR2 FQNNGV come from the germline V gene. CDR3 region: CASSSGITNEKLFF. For the CDR3, the DNA is TGTGCCAGCAGCTCAGGGATAACTAATGAAAAACTGTTTTTT.

This chain uses TRBV10-3 with TRBJ2-7; 8 bases map to TRBD2. The CDR3 totals 13 residues. In germline, CDR1 is ENHRY, CDR2 SYGVKD. After removal of 10 bases from V and 6 bases from J, the junction contained 11 bases not matched to a gene. In DNA form, the CDR3 reads TGTGCCACTGAGAGCGGGAGTCGGTCCGAGCAGTACTTC. This gives the protein CATESGSRSEQYF.

V usage is TRBV6-5 and J usage is TRBJ1-2; D is unresolved. V was pared by 7 bases and J by 8 bases, with 14 bases between. CDR1 is MNHEY and CDR2 is SVGAGI in the germline V gene. The CDR3 sequence is 12 residues long. CDR3 sequence reads: CASKVDPGGYTF. CDR3 nucleotides: TGTGCCAGCAAGGTAGATCCGGGAGGCTACACCTTC.

The chain couples TRBV7-2 to TRBJ2-7, with no clear D. The CDR3 spans 15 residues. Looked up from germline, CDR1 is SGHTA and CDR2 is FQGNSA. V shed 1 base and J shed 2 bases, with 12 bases lying between them. CDR3 sequence reads: CASSLVSGSTYEQYF. CDR3 nucleotides: TGTGCCAGCAGCTTAGTCTCGGGTTCTACCTACGAGCAGTACTTC.

The chain recombines TRBV6-5 with TRBJ2-1; TRBD2 agrees at 11 bases. V dropped 6 bases and J dropped 4; count of bases not matched to a gene: 2. Germline CDR1 and CDR2: MNHEY and SVGAGI. The CDR3 runs 14 residues. CDR3 DNA sequence: TGTGCCAGCAGCCGACTAGCGGGGTACAATGAGCAGTTCTTC. This gives the protein CASSRLAGYNEQFF.

The chain joins TRBV9 to TRBJ2-5; D might be TRBD2 (5 bases). The V end lost 3 bases, the J end lost 2 bases, and 14 bases lay between the germline ends. This CDR3 is 15 amino acids long. The germline V gene encodes CDR1 SGDLS and CDR2 YYNGEE. The chain's CDR3 is CASSARTGGQETQYF. CDR3 nucleotide sequence: TGTGCCAGCAGCGCCCGGACTGGAGGTCAAGAGACCCAGTACTTC.

This clone was counted once. The chain recombines TRBV7-8 with TRBJ2-6, with TRBD1 matching over 12 bases. Trimming cost V 2 bases and J 3 bases; bases outside gene matches: 5. The CDR3 runs to 18 residues. CDR1 is SGHVS and CDR2 is FQNEAQ in the germline V gene. CDR3 sequence: CASSLMGQGARGANVLTF. CDR3 sequence (DNA): TGTGCCAGCAGCTTAATGGGACAGGGGGCGCGTGGGGCCAACGTCCTGACTTTC.

The V gene is TRBV7-9, the J gene TRBJ2-1, with 11 nucleotides matching TRBD2. The CDR3 length is 16 residues. Trimming took 1 base from V and 5 from J; bases not matched to a gene: 4. Germline V gives CDR1 SEHNR, CDR2 FQNEAQ (reference sequence). The CDR3 coding sequence is TGTGCCAGCAGCTTAGGTACTAGCGGGGGAGACAATGAGCAGTTCTTC. Translated, it gives CASSLGTSGGDNEQFF.

This chain connects TRBV5-1 to TRBJ2-2; D ambiguous. Trimming cost V 3 bases and J 6 bases, with 9 bases left between them. Looked up from germline, CDR1 is SGHRS and CDR2 is YFSETQ. The CDR3 loop spans 13 amino acids. In DNA, the CDR3 is TGCGCCAGCAGCTCCGTAGTCTCCGGGGAGCTGTTTTTT. This gives the protein CASSSVVSGELFF.

This chain connects TRBV5-5 to TRBJ1-1; tentative D call: TRBD1 (5 bases). The CDR3 extends over 15 amino acids. V was clipped by 2 bases and J by 3 bases, with 14 bases between them. Germline CDR1 is SGHKS and CDR2 is YYEKEE (reference sequence). CDR3 protein: CASSFPGGMDTEAFF. The CDR3 DNA sequence: TGTGCCAGCAGCTTTCCTGGGGGGATGGACACTGAAGCTTTCTTT.

V and J are TRBV7-9 and TRBJ2-5; D is unresolved. The V gene lost 2 bases and the J gene lost 4 bases, with 8 bases spanning the gap. Germline-derived CDR1 and CDR2 are SEHNR and FQNEAQ (reference sequence). The CDR3 is made up of 13 amino acids. CDR3 in amino acids: CASSLIPSETQYF. CDR3 in DNA: TGTGCCAGCAGCTTAATCCCGTCAGAGACCCAGTACTTC.

This chain connects TRBV28 to TRBJ1-2, with D maybe TRBD1 (5 bases). Germline V gene data show CDR1 as MDHEN and CDR2 as SYDVKM. The CDR3 totals 17 residues. Between the trimmed V and J ends, which lost 6 bases and 4 bases, there was a span of 24 bases. This CDR3 reads CASSKGAGPRKFYGYTF. Written as DNA, the CDR3 is TGTGCCAGCAGCAAAGGGGCAGGACCTCGGAAGTTCTATGGCTACACCTTC.

The chain combines TRBV24-1 with TRBJ2-3; 9 nucleotides match TRBD1. J was trimmed by 6 bases and V by 9 bases; bases with no gene match: 9. This CDR3 has 14 residues. Germline assignment: CDR1 KGHDR and CDR2 SFDVKD. This CDR3 reads CATSGTGNSDTQYF. The CDR3 coding sequence is TGTGCCACCTCCGGGACAGGGAATTCCGATACGCAGTATTTT.